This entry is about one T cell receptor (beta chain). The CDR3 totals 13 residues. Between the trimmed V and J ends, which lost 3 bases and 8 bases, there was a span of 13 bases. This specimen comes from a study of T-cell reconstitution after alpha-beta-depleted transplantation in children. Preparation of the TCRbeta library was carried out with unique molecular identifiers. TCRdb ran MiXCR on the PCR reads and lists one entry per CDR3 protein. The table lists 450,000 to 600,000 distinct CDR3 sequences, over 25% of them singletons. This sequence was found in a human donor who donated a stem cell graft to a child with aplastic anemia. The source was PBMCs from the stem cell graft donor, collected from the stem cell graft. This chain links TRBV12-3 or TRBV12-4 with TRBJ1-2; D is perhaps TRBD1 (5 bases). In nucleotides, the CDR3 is TGTGCCAGCAGTTTCCAGGGATCGAGCGGCTACACCTTC. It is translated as CASSFQGSSGYTF.